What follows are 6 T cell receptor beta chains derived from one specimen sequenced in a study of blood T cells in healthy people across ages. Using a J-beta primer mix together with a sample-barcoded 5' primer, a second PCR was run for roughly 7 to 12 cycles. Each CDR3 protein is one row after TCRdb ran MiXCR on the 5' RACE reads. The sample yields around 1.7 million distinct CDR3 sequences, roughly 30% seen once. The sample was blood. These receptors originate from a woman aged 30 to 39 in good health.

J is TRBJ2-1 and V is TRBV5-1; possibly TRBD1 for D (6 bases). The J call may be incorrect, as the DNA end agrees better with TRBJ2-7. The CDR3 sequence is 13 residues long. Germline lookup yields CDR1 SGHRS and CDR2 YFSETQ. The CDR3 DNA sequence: TGCGCCAGCAGCTCCCAGACAGGCAATGAGCAGTACTTC. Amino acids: CASSSQTGNEQYF.

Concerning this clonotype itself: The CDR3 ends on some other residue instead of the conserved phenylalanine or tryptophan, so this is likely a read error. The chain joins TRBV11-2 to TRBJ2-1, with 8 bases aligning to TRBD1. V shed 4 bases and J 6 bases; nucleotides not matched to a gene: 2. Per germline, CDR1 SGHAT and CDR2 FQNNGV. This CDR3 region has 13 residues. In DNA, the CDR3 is TGTGCCAGCAGCTCGACAGGGGTCAATGAGCAGTTCCTC. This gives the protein CASSSTGVNEQFL.

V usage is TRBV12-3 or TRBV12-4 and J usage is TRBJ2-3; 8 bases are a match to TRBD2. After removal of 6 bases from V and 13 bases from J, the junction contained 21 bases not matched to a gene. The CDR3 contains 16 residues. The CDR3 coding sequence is TGTGCCAGCAGCATTGAGACTAGCGTGACCACAGATATGGAGTATTTT. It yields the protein CASSIETSVTTDMEYF.

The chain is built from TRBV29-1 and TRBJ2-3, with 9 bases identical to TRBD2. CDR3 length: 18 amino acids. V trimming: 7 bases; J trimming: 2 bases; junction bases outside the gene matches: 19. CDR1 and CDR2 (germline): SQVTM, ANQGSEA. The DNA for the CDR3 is TGCAGCGGTGGTGACTTGCGGGAGGGGCCCTCCTCCACAGATACGCAGTATTTT. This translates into CSGGDLREGPSSTDTQYF.

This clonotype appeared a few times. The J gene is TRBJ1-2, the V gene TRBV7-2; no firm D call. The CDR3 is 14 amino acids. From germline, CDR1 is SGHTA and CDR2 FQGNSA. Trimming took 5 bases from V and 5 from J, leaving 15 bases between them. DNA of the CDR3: TGTGCCAGCAGCCCAAATGCTGGGAGGTATGGCTACACCTTC. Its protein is CASSPNAGRYGYTF.

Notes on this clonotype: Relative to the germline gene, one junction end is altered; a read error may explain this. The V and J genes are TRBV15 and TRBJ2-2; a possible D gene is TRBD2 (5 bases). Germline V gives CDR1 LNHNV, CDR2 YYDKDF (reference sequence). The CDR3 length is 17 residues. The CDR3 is CATSRDLSASPTGERFF. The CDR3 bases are TGTGCCACCAGCAGAGATCTCTCGGCTTCCCCCACCGGGGAGCGGTTTTTT.